One TCR beta chain is described in this entry. No antigen is known for it. The sample is drawn from a study of T-cell reconstitution after alpha-beta-depleted transplantation in children. The CDR3 sequence is 17 residues long. Trimming pared 3 bases from V and 0 bases from J, leaving 18 bases between. Germline V CDR1 and CDR2: SGHVS, FQNEAQ. Study-level findings and limits: Recipient T cells and thymic progenitors that survived were the source of the high TCRbeta diversity seen at day 60 in some patients. Two months or so post-transplant, alpha-beta T cells reportedly derived from several hundred expanded graft clones. T-cell counts and diversity at one year following transplant were attributed mainly to newly produced T cells.

The TCRbeta library was prepared with unique molecular identifiers. TCRdb re-derived calls from the PCR reads in MiXCR, one entry per CDR3 protein. This table has approximately 520,000 distinct CDR3 sequences, 10% to 12% appearing once. This TCR was recovered from a female patient aged 2-9 years who had a stem cell transplant for aplastic anemia, so the T cells may come from the graft donor. The sample in question was PBMCs, mostly from graft donor cells, obtained 180 days after TCRalphabeta/CD19-depleted stem cell transplant. The rearrangement uses TRBV7-8 and TRBJ2-7; the D gene is possibly TRBD2 (6 bases). The CDR3 reads CASSLDRRRESSYEQYV. CDR3 DNA sequence: TGTGCCAGCAGCTTGGACCGCAGACGGGAGAGCTCCTACGAGCAGTACGTC.